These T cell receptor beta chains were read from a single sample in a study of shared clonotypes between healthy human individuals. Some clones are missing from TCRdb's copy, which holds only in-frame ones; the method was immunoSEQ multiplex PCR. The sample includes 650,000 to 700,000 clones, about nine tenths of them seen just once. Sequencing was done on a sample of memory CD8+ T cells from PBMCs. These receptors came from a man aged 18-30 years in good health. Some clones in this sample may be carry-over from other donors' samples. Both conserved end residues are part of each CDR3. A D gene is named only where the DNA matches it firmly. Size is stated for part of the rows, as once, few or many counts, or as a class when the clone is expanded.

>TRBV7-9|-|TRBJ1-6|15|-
CASSLVQGPDSPLHF
TGTGCCAGCAGCTTAGTCCAGGGTCCAGATTCACCCCTCCACTTT
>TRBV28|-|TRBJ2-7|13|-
CASSLTGSSEQYF
TGTGCCAGCAGTTTAACAGGGTCTAGCGAGCAGTACTTC
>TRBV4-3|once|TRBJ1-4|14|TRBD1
CASSPGTGNEKLFF
TGCGCCAGCAGCCCAGGGACAGGCAATGAAAAACTGTTTTTT
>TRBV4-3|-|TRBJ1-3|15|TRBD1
CASSQGSGGGNTIYF
TGCGCCAGCAGCCAGGGATCAGGGGGCGGAAACACCATATATTTT
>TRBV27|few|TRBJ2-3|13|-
CASSATSTDTQYF
TGTGCCAGCAGTGCCACTAGCACAGATACGCAGTATTTT
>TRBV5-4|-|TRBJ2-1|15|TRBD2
CASSLLAGGPPEQFF
TGTGCCAGCAGCTTACTAGCGGGAGGGCCCCCTGAGCAGTTCTTC
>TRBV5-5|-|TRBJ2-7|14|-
CASSFIRGIHEQYF
TGTGCCAGCAGCTTTATCCGGGGTATCCACGAGCAGTACTTC
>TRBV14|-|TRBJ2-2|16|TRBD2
CASSPLAGVLTGELFF
TGTGCCAGCAGCCCCTTAGCGGGAGTACTCACCGGGGAGCTGTTTTTT
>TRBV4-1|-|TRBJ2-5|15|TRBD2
CASSQPGLKEKTQYF
TGCGCCAGCAGCCAACCGGGACTAAAGGAAAAGACCCAGTACTTC
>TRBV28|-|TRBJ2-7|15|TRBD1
CASSLVRDRYHEQYF
TGTGCCAGCAGTTTGGTAAGGGACAGGTACCACGAGCAGTACTTC
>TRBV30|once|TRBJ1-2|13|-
CAWSRRTGYGYTF
TGTGCCTGGAGTCGCCGAACAGGCTATGGCTACACCTTC
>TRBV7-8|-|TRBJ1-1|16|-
CASSLGRAPGGTEAFF
TGTGCCAGCAGCTTGGGCAGGGCGCCGGGTGGCACTGAAGCTTTCTTT
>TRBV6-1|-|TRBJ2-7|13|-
CASSEYGSYEQYF
TGTGCCAGCAGTGAATACGGCTCCTACGAGCAGTACTTC
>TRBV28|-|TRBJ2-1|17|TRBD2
CASSQRGREGRYNEQFF
TGTGCCAGCAGCCAGCGGGGTCGAGAGGGACGGTACAATGAGCAGTTCTTC
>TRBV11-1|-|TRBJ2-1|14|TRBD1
CASSFWTGGSEQFF
TGTGCCAGCAGCTTCTGGACAGGGGGCAGTGAGCAGTTCTTC
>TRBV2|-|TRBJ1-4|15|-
CASSSGRVSNEKLFF
TGTGCCAGCAGTAGTGGCAGGGTTTCTAATGAAAAACTGTTTTTT
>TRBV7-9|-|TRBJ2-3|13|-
CASSLAFPDTQYF
TGTGCCAGCAGCTTAGCGTTCCCAGATACGCAGTATTTT
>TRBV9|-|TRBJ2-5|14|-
CASSLEGSGETQYF
TGTGCCAGCAGCTTAGAGGGGAGTGGTGAGACCCAGTACTTC
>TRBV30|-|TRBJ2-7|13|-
CALDSKPSYEQYF
TGTGCCTTAGACTCTAAGCCCTCCTACGAGCAGTACTTC
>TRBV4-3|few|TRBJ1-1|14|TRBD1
CASSPGQGYTEAFF
TGCGCCAGCAGCCCGGGACAGGGTTACACTGAAGCTTTCTTT
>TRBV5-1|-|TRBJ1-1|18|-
CASSLFGAVRPRDTEAFF
TGCGCCAGCAGCTTGTTCGGTGCAGTTCGACCCCGGGACACTGAAGCTTTCTTT
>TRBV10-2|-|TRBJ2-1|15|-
CASSDDGSSYNEQFF
TGCGCCAGCAGTGACGACGGGAGCTCCTACAATGAGCAGTTCTTC
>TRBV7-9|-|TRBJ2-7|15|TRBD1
CASRPTGGPGHEQYF
TGTGCCAGCAGGCCTACAGGGGGCCCGGGACACGAGCAGTACTTC
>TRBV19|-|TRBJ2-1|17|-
CASSPVGGRWENNEQFF
TGTGCCAGTAGTCCGGTCGGGGGCAGGTGGGAAAACAATGAGCAGTTCTTC
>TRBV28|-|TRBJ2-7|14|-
CASSFGQVGYEQYF
TGTGCCAGCAGTTTTGGTCAGGTTGGGTACGAGCAGTACTTC
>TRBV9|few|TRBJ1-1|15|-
CASSPEVRLNTEAFF
TGTGCCAGCAGCCCAGAGGTCAGGTTGAACACTGAAGCTTTCTTT